This T cell receptor beta chain was identified during a study of T cells in Graves' hyperthyroidism and ophthalmopathy. This clonotype was detected a few times. Its antigen is undetermined. There are 12 residues in the CDR3. Germline V gene sequence: CDR1 MNHNS, CDR2 SASEGT. With 11 bases clipped from V and 6 bases from J, the junction kept 7 bases outside the gene matches. Findings of the study overall: Model-based prediction identified ophthalmopathy a median 6.5 months prior to its onset. Most thyroid clonotypes that were expanded above 0.001 also turned up in blood.

Amplified TCR beta CDR3 regions derived from RNA transcripts. The TCR CDR3 was amplified in a first-round RT-PCR using the HTBI primer set. Each CDR3 protein gets one entry after TCRdb re-called the multiplex PCR reads with MiXCR. The sample lists approximately 710,000 distinct CDR3 sequences, approximately 15% occurring once. Stable hyperthyroidism: no ophthalmopathy progression over 18 months of follow-up. Patients aged 18 to 65 had newly diagnosed hyperthyroidism of under 2 months' duration. The chain recombines TRBV6-1 with TRBJ2-4, with 7 bases lining up with TRBD2. Sequencing used blood. The TCR originated in a man aged 45-60 years with Graves' hyperthyroidism. The CDR3 region has the DNA TGTGCCGCGGAGCGGGAAGGAAACATTCAGTACTTC. Residues: CAAEREGNIQYF.